The clone carrying this T cell receptor beta chain was counted only a few times. Its matching antigen is unknown. Across 18 months, stable Graves' hyperthyroidism was marked by no progression to ophthalmopathy. Patients aged 18 to 65 had newly diagnosed hyperthyroidism that had lasted under 2 months. Exclusion of patients followed from uncontrolled infection, other autoimmune disease, pregnancy or lactation. These data originate in a study of T cells in Graves' hyperthyroidism and ophthalmopathy. Study-level results: The model forecast ophthalmopathy, anticipating it by a median roughly 6.5 months before onset.

TCR beta CDR3 regions were amplified from RNA transcripts. The TCR CDR3 was amplified in a first-round RT-PCR using the HTBI primer set. TCRdb re-called the multiplex PCR reads through MiXCR, storing one row per CDR3 protein. Among around 800,000 distinct CDR3 sequences, around 38% were seen once, and the ten largest hold around 9.3%. The length of the CDR3 is 16 residues. V was shortened by 5 bases and J by 3 bases, with 14 bases between the two germline ends. Germline CDR1 and CDR2: SGHDN and FVKESK. The sequenced material came from blood. The gene calls are TRBV14 and TRBJ1-6; possible D gene TRBD1, 6 bases. The TCR originated in a man aged 18 to 35 with Graves' hyperthyroidism. CDR3 region: CASSSDAGDYNSPLHF. Here the CDR3 DNA reads TGTGCCAGCAGCTCAGACGCAGGGGACTATAATTCACCCCTCCACTTT.